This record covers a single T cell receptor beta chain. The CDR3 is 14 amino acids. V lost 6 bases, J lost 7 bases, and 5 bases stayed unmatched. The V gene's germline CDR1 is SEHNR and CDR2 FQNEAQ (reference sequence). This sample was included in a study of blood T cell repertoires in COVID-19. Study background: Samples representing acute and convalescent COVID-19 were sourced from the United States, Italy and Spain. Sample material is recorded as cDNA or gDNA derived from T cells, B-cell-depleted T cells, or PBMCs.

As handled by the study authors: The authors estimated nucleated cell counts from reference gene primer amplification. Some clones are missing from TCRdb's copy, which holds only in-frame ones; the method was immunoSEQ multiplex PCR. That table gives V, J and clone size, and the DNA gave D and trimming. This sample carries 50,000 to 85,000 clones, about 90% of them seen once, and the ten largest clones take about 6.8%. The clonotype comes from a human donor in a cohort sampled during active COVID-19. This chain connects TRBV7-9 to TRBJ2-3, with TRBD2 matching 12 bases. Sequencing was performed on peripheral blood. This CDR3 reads CASRTSGSLNTQYF. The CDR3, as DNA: TGTGCCAGCAGGACTAGCGGGAGTCTTAATACGCAGTATTTT.